This T cell receptor beta chain was observed in a study of CD8 T cells in ankylosing spondylitis. Study-wide findings and caveats: Researchers report that disease-linked clones proved CD8+ and relatively rare in peripheral blood. Ankylosing spondylitis blood appeared to carry a characteristic TCR beta motif of roughly eight highly homologous variants. Earlier reports found some motif variants in synovial fluid and blood in reactive arthritis.

This CDR3 is 18 amino acids long. A note on this clonotype: What it binds is not known.

Using quantitative 5'-RACE with molecular barcodes, the authors made TCR beta libraries. TCRdb independently ran MiXCR on the 5' RACE reads; one entry per CDR3 protein. The sample lists fewer than 400,000 distinct CDR3 sequences; less than 10% were seen once. Sequenced sample: blood, either unsorted or a sorted T cell fraction (not recorded which). This chain links TRBV21-1 with TRBJ2-6; TRBD1 was called by the table and not checked on the DNA. TRBV21-1 is labeled a pseudogene. This TCR was recovered from a male donor with ankylosing spondylitis. The CDR3 loop reads CASSKGDRERSGANVLTF. The DNA for the CDR3 is TGTGCCAGCAGCAAAGGGGACAGGGAGAGATCTGGGGCCAACGTCCTGACTTTC.